This TCR beta chain was retrieved from a study of blood T cell repertoires in COVID-19. Sequenced by immunoSEQ multiplex PCR; TCRdb stores in-frame clones only, minus some. The sample yields more than 110,000 clones, 60% to 80% seen once. J lost 0 bases, V lost 5 bases, and 7 bases had no gene match. The CDR3 loop spans 16 amino acids. The germline gives CDR1 SGHDN, CDR2 FVKESK. This clone showed up just once. Sequencing input: peripheral blood. The genes are TRBV14 and TRBJ1-3, with 7 bases fitting TRBD1. The TCR was taken from a woman between 45 and 65 years old with active or convalescent COVID-19. The CDR3 sequence: CASSIYRDSSGNTIYF. For the CDR3, the DNA is TGTGCCAGCAGCATCTACAGGGACAGCTCTGGAAACACCATATATTTT.